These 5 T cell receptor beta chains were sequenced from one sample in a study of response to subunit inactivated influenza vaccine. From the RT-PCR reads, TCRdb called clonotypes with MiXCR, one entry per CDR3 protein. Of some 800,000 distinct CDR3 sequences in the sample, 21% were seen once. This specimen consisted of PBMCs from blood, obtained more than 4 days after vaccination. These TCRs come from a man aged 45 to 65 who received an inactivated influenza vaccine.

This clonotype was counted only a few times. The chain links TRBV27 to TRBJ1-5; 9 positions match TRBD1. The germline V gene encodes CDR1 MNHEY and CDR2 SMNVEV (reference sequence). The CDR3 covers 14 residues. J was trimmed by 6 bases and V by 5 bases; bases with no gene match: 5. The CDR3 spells CASSQQGAAQPQHF. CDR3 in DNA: TGTGCCAGCAGTCAACAGGGGGCGGCTCAGCCCCAGCATTTT.

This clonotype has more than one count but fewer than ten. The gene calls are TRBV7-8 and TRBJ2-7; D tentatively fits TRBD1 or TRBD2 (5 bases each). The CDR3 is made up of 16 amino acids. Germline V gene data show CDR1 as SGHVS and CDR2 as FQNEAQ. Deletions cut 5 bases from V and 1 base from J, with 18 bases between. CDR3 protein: CASSPRPGTNSYEQYF. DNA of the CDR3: TGTGCCAGCAGCCCCAGGCCGGGGACGAATTCCTACGAGCAGTACTTC.

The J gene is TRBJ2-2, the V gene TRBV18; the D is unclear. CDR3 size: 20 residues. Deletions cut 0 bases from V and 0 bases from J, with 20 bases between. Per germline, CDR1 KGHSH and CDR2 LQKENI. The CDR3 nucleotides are TGTGCCAGCTCACCACCCACGTATCTCGGCAGCCTAGCGAACACCGGGGAGCTGTTTTTT. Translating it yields CASSPPTYLGSLANTGELFF.

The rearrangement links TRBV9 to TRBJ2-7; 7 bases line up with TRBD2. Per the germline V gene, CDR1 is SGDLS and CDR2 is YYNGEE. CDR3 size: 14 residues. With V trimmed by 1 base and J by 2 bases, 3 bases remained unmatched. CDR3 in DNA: TGTGCCAGCAGCGTATCCAGCGGGGCCTACGAGCAGTACTTC. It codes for CASSVSSGAYEQYF. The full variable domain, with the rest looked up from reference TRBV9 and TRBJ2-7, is DSGVTQTPKHLITATGQRVTLRCSPRSGDLSVYWYQQSLDQGLQFLIQYYNGEERAKGNILERFSAQQFPDLHSELNLSSLELGDSALYFCASSVSSGAYEQYFGPGTRLTVT.

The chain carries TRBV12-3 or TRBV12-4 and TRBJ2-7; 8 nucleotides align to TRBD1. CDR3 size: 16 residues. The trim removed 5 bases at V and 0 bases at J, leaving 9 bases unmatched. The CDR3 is CASSPWTGTSSYEQYF. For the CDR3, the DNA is TGTGCCAGCAGTCCCTGGACAGGGACGAGCTCCTACGAGCAGTACTTC.